The clone carrying this TCR beta chain was found many times. What it binds is unknown. These data are taken from a study of neurological immune-mediated disorders. General study findings and limits: No CDR3 amino acid sequences recurred among expanded clones across subjects, suggesting private repertoires in all groups.

TCRdb re-analysed the 5' RACE reads in MiXCR, keeping a single row per CDR3 protein. The sample has under 70,000 distinct CDR3 sequences; 3% to 4% are singletons. The V gene lost 1 base and the J gene lost 3 bases, with 13 bases spanning the gap. Germline V gene lookup returns CDR1 DFQATT and CDR2 SNEGSKA (reference sequence). The CDR3 totals 15 residues. The chain has TRBV20-1 and TRBJ1-3, with a weak D call TRBD1 (5 bases). Input material: PBMCs. This TCR came from a woman aged 55-70 years with multiple sclerosis. As DNA, the CDR3 is TGCAGTGCTAGAGGCCAACAGGATTTTGGAAACACCATATATTTT. Amino acid sequence: CSARGQQDFGNTIYF.